These T cell receptor beta chains were read from a single sample in a study of vaccination effects on CD4 cells after COVID-19. Here immunoSEQ multiplex PCR was the method, and the copy in TCRdb shows in-frame clones only, minus some. This sample yields almost 70,000 clones, of which around 70% are seen a single time; approximately 1.5% belongs to the top ten. For these TCRs, the target antigens are not known. The sample here was CD4+ T cells from PBMCs cultured with HCoV-229E spike peptides, taken after COVID-19 vaccination. The receptors were sampled from a human donor who received a COVID-19 vaccine. Each CDR3 is given with its conserved first and last residue. D genes are given only for firm matches. Some rows have no size entry. The others give once, few or many, or a class for an expanded clone.

J gene: TRBJ2-2; clone size: NA; V gene: TRBV24-1; D gene: NA; CDR3 protein: CATSDPAAGFSGELFF; CDR3 DNA: TGTGCCACCAGTGACCCAGCGGCAGGGTTCTCAGGGGAGCTGTTTTTT
J gene: TRBJ2-3; clone size: NA; V gene: TRBV6-5; D gene: TRBD1; CDR3 protein: CASTQDRGHTDTQYF; CDR3 DNA: TGTGCCAGCACCCAGGACAGGGGCCACACAGATACGCAGTATTTT
J gene: TRBJ2-6; clone size: NA; V gene: TRBV27; D gene: NA; CDR3 protein: CASSSRNFRVAGANVLTF; CDR3 DNA: TGTGCCAGCAGTTCCCGGAACTTCAGGGTCGCTGGGGCCAACGTCCTGACTTTC
J gene: TRBJ1-1; clone size: NA; V gene: TRBV6-5; D gene: NA; CDR3 protein: CASPLKQGPNTEAFF; CDR3 DNA: TGTGCCAGCCCTCTAAAACAGGGCCCGAACACTGAAGCTTTCTTT
J gene: TRBJ1-5; clone size: NA; V gene: TRBV19; D gene: NA; CDR3 protein: CASSISVISNQPQHF; CDR3 DNA: TGTGCCAGTAGTATTTCGGTTATTAGCAATCAGCCCCAGCATTTT
J gene: TRBJ2-6; clone size: once; V gene: TRBV5-1; D gene: NA; CDR3 protein: CASSLVGTSGANVLTF; CDR3 DNA: TGCGCCAGCAGCTTGGTGGGGACCTCTGGGGCCAACGTCCTGACTTTC
J gene: TRBJ1-5; clone size: NA; V gene: TRBV6-5; D gene: NA; CDR3 protein: CASSYRTTDQPQHF; CDR3 DNA: TGTGCCAGCAGTTACCGGACGACGGATCAGCCCCAGCATTTT
J gene: TRBJ1-5; clone size: NA; V gene: TRBV10-3; D gene: NA; CDR3 protein: CATSRQYNQPQHF; CDR3 DNA: TGTGCCACCTCTCGACAGTACAATCAGCCCCAGCATTTT
J gene: TRBJ2-1; clone size: once; V gene: TRBV20-1; D gene: TRBD2; CDR3 protein: CSASRRLAGWDEQFF; CDR3 DNA: TGCAGTGCTAGTCGTAGACTAGCGGGGTGGGATGAGCAGTTCTTC
J gene: TRBJ2-2; clone size: NA; V gene: TRBV7-2; D gene: NA; CDR3 protein: CASSRMNTGELFF; CDR3 DNA: TGTGCCAGCAGCCGTATGAACACCGGGGAGCTGTTTTTT
J gene: TRBJ1-6; clone size: few; V gene: TRBV4-3; D gene: NA; CDR3 protein: CASSRAVANSPLHF; CDR3 DNA: TGCGCCAGCAGCCGGGCGGTAGCTAATTCACCCCTCCACTTT
J gene: TRBJ2-3; clone size: NA; V gene: TRBV5-1; D gene: NA; CDR3 protein: CASSYQGTDTQYF; CDR3 DNA: TGCGCCAGCAGTTACCAGGGCACAGATACGCAGTATTTT
J gene: TRBJ2-2; clone size: NA; V gene: TRBV4-1; D gene: TRBD1; CDR3 protein: CASSQENRQGGTGELFF; CDR3 DNA: TGCGCCAGCAGCCAAGAGAACCGACAGGGGGGCACCGGGGAGCTGTTTTTT
J gene: TRBJ1-1; clone size: NA; V gene: TRBV3-1/TRBV3-2; D gene: TRBD1; CDR3 protein: CASSQERSGGSAEAFF; CDR3 DNA: TGTGCCAGCAGCCAAGAAAGGTCAGGGGGCAGCGCTGAAGCTTTCTTT
J gene: TRBJ2-3; clone size: NA; V gene: TRBV5-6; D gene: TRBD1; CDR3 protein: CASSQGQGGTDTQYF; CDR3 DNA: TGTGCCAGCAGCCAGGGACAGGGAGGCACAGATACGCAGTATTTT
J gene: TRBJ2-2; clone size: few; V gene: TRBV10-3; D gene: NA; CDR3 protein: CAISELAAGELFF; CDR3 DNA: TGTGCCATCAGTGAGTTAGCCGCCGGGGAGCTGTTTTTT
J gene: TRBJ2-3; clone size: once; V gene: TRBV10-3; D gene: NA; CDR3 protein: CAISVQGRSTDTQYF; CDR3 DNA: TGTGCCATCAGTGTTCAGGGTAGGAGCACAGATACGCAGTATTTT
J gene: TRBJ2-1; clone size: NA; V gene: TRBV11-3; D gene: NA; CDR3 protein: CASSTMTGAYNEQFF; CDR3 DNA: TGTGCCAGCAGCACGATGACAGGCGCCTACAATGAGCAGTTCTTC
J gene: TRBJ1-4; clone size: NA; V gene: TRBV2; D gene: TRBD1; CDR3 protein: CASSLPGQNEKLFF; CDR3 DNA: TGTGCCAGCAGCCTCCCGGGACAGAATGAAAAACTGTTTTTT
J gene: TRBJ1-1; clone size: NA; V gene: TRBV6-5; D gene: NA; CDR3 protein: CASRASGRFGDRAFF; CDR3 DNA: TGTGCCAGCAGAGCCTCGGGAAGGTTCGGCGACAGGGCTTTCTTT
J gene: TRBJ1-1; clone size: NA; V gene: TRBV6-5; D gene: TRBD1; CDR3 protein: CASKTGVGTEAFF; CDR3 DNA: TGTGCCAGCAAGACAGGGGTAGGGACTGAAGCTTTCTTT
J gene: TRBJ2-5; clone size: NA; V gene: TRBV14; D gene: NA; CDR3 protein: CASGTSWTQYF; CDR3 DNA: TGTGCCAGCGGTACATCTTGGACCCAGTACTTC
J gene: TRBJ2-2; clone size: once; V gene: TRBV2; D gene: TRBD1; CDR3 protein: CASSDWDRETGELFF; CDR3 DNA: TGTGCCAGCAGTGACTGGGACAGGGAAACCGGGGAGCTGTTTTTT
J gene: TRBJ2-5; clone size: NA; V gene: TRBV7-2; D gene: TRBD2; CDR3 protein: CASSLQRGNGRTQYF; CDR3 DNA: TGTGCCAGCAGCTTGCAGCGGGGGAATGGTAGGACCCAGTACTTC
J gene: TRBJ2-2; clone size: once; V gene: TRBV6-5; D gene: TRBD2; CDR3 protein: CASRFSGGATGELFF; CDR3 DNA: TGTGCCAGCAGATTTAGCGGGGGGGCCACCGGGGAGCTGTTTTTT
J gene: TRBJ1-1; clone size: NA; V gene: TRBV6-5; D gene: NA; CDR3 protein: CASSYSGRLNTEAFF; CDR3 DNA: TGTGCCAGCAGTTACTCCGGTAGGCTGAACACTGAAGCTTTCTTT
J gene: TRBJ1-2; clone size: NA; V gene: TRBV6-5; D gene: TRBD1; CDR3 protein: CASSRTGGPYGYTF; CDR3 DNA: TGTGCCAGCAGCCGAACAGGGGGCCCCTATGGCTACACCTTC
J gene: TRBJ1-1; clone size: few; V gene: TRBV3-1/TRBV3-2; D gene: TRBD1; CDR3 protein: CASSQDPWDSSLNTEAFF; CDR3 DNA: TGTGCCAGCAGCCAAGATCCTTGGGACAGTTCTTTGAACACTGAAGCTTTCTTT
J gene: TRBJ1-1; clone size: NA; V gene: TRBV6-5; D gene: NA; CDR3 protein: CASSLTANTEAFF; CDR3 DNA: TGTGCCAGCAGCCTAACAGCGAACACTGAAGCTTTCTTT
J gene: TRBJ2-5; clone size: NA; V gene: TRBV19; D gene: NA; CDR3 protein: CASSKPGFQETQYF; CDR3 DNA: TGTGCCAGTAGTAAACCGGGATTCCAAGAGACCCAGTACTTC
J gene: TRBJ2-1; clone size: NA; V gene: TRBV29-1; D gene: NA; CDR3 protein: CSVRGGRANEQFF; CDR3 DNA: TGCAGCGTGAGAGGGGGGCGGGCCAATGAGCAGTTCTTC
J gene: TRBJ2-6; clone size: NA; V gene: TRBV18; D gene: NA; CDR3 protein: CASSPAQGRRAGANVLTF; CDR3 DNA: TGTGCCAGCTCACCAGCCCAGGGGCGAAGAGCTGGGGCCAACGTCCTGACTTTC
J gene: TRBJ1-4; clone size: once; V gene: TRBV5-5; D gene: NA; CDR3 protein: CASSLEDWGFGNEKLFF; CDR3 DNA: TGTGCCAGCAGCTTGGAGGATTGGGGATTTGGTAATGAAAAACTGTTTTTT
J gene: TRBJ1-5; clone size: NA; V gene: TRBV5-1; D gene: NA; CDR3 protein: CASSLEGRGGEPQHF; CDR3 DNA: TGCGCCAGCAGCTTGGAGGGGAGGGGAGGGGAGCCCCAGCATTTT
J gene: TRBJ2-2; clone size: NA; V gene: TRBV7-2; D gene: TRBD2; CDR3 protein: CASSRRWRGLGTGELFF; CDR3 DNA: TGTGCCAGCAGTCGTAGGTGGCGGGGGTTGGGCACCGGGGAGCTGTTTTTT
J gene: TRBJ2-5; clone size: NA; V gene: TRBV30; D gene: TRBD1; CDR3 protein: CAWTGGWETQYF; CDR3 DNA: TGTGCCTGGACAGGGGGCTGGGAGACCCAGTACTTC
J gene: TRBJ2-2; clone size: NA; V gene: TRBV7-2; D gene: TRBD1; CDR3 protein: CASSLQDRGLAGELFF; CDR3 DNA: TGTGCCAGCAGCTTACAGGACAGGGGGCTTGCCGGGGAGCTGTTTTTT
J gene: TRBJ1-5; clone size: NA; V gene: TRBV27; D gene: NA; CDR3 protein: CASSSTEGNQPQHF; CDR3 DNA: TGTGCCAGCAGTTCAACAGAGGGCAATCAGCCCCAGCATTTT
J gene: TRBJ2-2; clone size: NA; V gene: TRBV24-1; D gene: NA; CDR3 protein: CATSVAQVNTGELFF; CDR3 DNA: TGTGCCACCAGTGTAGCCCAGGTTAACACCGGGGAGCTGTTTTTT
J gene: TRBJ1-4; clone size: few; V gene: TRBV4-1; D gene: NA; CDR3 protein: CASSQDQHHQAELFF; CDR3 DNA: TGCGCCAGCAGCCAAGATCAGCATCACCAGGCGGAACTGTTTTTT
J gene: TRBJ1-5; clone size: NA; V gene: TRBV10-3; D gene: TRBD1; CDR3 protein: CAISNRGGNQPQHF; CDR3 DNA: TGTGCCATCAGTAACAGGGGTGGTAATCAGCCCCAGCATTTT
J gene: TRBJ1-4; clone size: few; V gene: TRBV5-6; D gene: NA; CDR3 protein: CASSPLRGDEKLFF; CDR3 DNA: TGTGCCAGCAGCCCACTCAGGGGCGATGAAAAACTGTTTTTT
J gene: TRBJ2-5; clone size: NA; V gene: TRBV19; D gene: TRBD1; CDR3 protein: CASRYRDRKSETQYF; CDR3 DNA: TGTGCCAGTAGGTACCGGGACAGAAAATCGGAGACCCAGTACTTC
J gene: TRBJ1-1; clone size: NA; V gene: TRBV5-1; D gene: TRBD1; CDR3 protein: CASRAGTGMNTEAFF; CDR3 DNA: TGCGCCAGCAGAGCCGGGACAGGGATGAACACTGAAGCTTTCTTT